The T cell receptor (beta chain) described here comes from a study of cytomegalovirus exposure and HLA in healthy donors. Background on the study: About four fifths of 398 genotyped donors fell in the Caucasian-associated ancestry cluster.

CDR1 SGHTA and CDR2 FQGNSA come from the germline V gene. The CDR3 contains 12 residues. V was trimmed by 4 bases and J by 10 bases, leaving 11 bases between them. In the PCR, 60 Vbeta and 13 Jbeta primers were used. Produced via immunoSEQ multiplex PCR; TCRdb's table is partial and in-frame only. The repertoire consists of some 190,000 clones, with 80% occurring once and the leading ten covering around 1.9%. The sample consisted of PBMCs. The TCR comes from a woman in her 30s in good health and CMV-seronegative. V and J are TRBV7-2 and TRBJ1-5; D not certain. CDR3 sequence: CASSSPRQPQHF. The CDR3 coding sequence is TGTGCCAGCAGCTCCCCGCGTCAACCCCAGCATTTT.